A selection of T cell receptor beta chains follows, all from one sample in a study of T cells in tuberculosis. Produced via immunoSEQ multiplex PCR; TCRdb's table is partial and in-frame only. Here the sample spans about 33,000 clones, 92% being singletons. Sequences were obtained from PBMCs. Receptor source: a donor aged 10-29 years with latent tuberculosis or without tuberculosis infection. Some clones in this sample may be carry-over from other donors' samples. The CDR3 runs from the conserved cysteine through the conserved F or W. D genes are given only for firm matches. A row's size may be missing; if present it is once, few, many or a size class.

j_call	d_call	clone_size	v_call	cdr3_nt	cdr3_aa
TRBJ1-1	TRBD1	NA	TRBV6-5	TGTGCCAGCAGTCCGCAGGGGGCGGCTGAAGCTTTCTTT	CASSPQGAAEAFF
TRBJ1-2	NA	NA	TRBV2	TGTGCCAGCAGTGAACAGGAGGAATATGGCTACACCTTC	CASSEQEEYGYTF
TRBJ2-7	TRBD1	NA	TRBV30	TGTGCCTGGAGTCACCGGGACAGGGGTCTCTACGAGCAGTACTTC	CAWSHRDRGLYEQYF
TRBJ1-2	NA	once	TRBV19	TGTGCCAGCCGAGGAAAGCTCTATGGCTACACCTTC	CASRGKLYGYTF
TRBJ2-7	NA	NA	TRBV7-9	TGTGCCAGCAGCTTGGACAGTAACCCAGCTGAGCAGTACTTC	CASSLDSNPAEQYF
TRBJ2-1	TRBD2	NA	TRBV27	TGTGCCAGCAGTTCCAAAGGCGGGGGGGAGGAGCAGTTCTTC	CASSSKGGGEEQFF
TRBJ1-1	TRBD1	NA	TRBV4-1	TGCGCCAGCAGCCGTCTAGGGACAGCCTACACTGAAGCTTTCTTT	CASSRLGTAYTEAFF
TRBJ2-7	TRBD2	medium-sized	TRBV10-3	TGTGCCATCAGCCCGGGACTAGGGAACGAGCAGTACTTC	CAISPGLGNEQYF
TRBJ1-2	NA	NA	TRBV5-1	TGCGCCAGCGGGTTGTCTCAGGGCTATGGCTACACCTTC	CASGLSQGYGYTF
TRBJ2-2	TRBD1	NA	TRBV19	TGTGCCAGTAGTATGGGACAGGGGAAGTTCGGGGAGCTGTTTTTT	CASSMGQGKFGELFF
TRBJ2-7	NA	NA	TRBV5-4	TGTGCCAGCAGCTTGGCCGCACGGTCCTACGAGCAGTACTTC	CASSLAARSYEQYF
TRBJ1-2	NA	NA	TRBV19	TGTGCCAGTAGTATTCTCGAGCAGGGGCTTAACTATGGCTACACCTTC	CASSILEQGLNYGYTF
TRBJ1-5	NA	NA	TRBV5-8	TGTGCCAGCAGCTTGGTTCAGTTCAATCAGCCCCAGCATTTT	CASSLVQFNQPQHF
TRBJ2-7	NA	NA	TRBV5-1	TGCGCCAGCAGCTTACTGGGGGGTGATTACTCCTACGAGCAGTACTTC	CASSLLGGDYSYEQYF
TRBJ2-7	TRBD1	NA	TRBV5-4	TGTGCCAGCAGCTCGGACAGGGGGCTCCCCTACGAGCAGTACTTC	CASSSDRGLPYEQYF
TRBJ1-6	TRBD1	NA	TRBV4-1	TGCGCCAGCAGCCAAGAACAGGGGGTAGGATCACCCCTCCACTTT	CASSQEQGVGSPLHF
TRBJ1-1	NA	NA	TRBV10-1	TGCGCCAGCAGTGAGAGACTACCTCCCTCTGAAGCTTTCTTT	CASSERLPPSEAFF
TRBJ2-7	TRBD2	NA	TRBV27	TGTGCCAGCAGTTTAAGCGGGGGCTCCTACGAGCAGTACTTC	CASSLSGGSYEQYF
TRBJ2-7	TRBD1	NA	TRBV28	TGTGCCAGCAGTTTAAGAGGGACAGCCACCTACGAGCAGTACTTC	CASSLRGTATYEQYF
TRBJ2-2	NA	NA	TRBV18	TGTGCCAGCTCACCTAGAGGGGGCACCGGGGAGCTGTTTTTT	CASSPRGGTGELFF
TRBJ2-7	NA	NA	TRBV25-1	TGTGCCAGCAGTCCCGGCTACGAGCAGTACTTC	CASSPGYEQYF
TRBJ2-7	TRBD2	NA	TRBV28	TGTGCCAGCAGTATCCGACTAGCGGGAGCTCTAGCTGAGCAGTACTTC	CASSIRLAGALAEQYF
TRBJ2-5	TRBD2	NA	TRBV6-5	TGTGCCAGCAGTTTTGGAGCGGGAGGGCGAGAGACCCAGTACTTC	CASSFGAGGRETQYF
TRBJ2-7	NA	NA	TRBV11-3	TGTGCCAGCAGCGGGCGGGACAGTCAGAGGTTATACGAGCAGTACTTC	CASSGRDSQRLYEQYF
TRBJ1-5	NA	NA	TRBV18	TGTGCCAGCTCACCTTCGGCGGAACCCCGCGGGACCCAGCATTTT	CASSPSAEPRGTQHF
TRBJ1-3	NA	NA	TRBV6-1	TGTGCCAGCAGTAGTATGACTCCAGGGGGAAACACCATATATTTT	CASSSMTPGGNTIYF
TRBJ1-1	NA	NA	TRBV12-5	TGTGCTAGTGGTTTGCGGGACACACCGAACACTGAAGCTTTCTTT	CASGLRDTPNTEAFF
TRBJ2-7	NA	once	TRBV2	TGTGCCAGCAGTGGAGGCCGAAACTACGAGCAGTACTTC	CASSGGRNYEQYF
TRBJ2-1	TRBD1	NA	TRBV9	TGTGCCAGCAGCCCTCGGACAGGCAGCTCCTACAATGAGCAGTTCTTC	CASSPRTGSSYNEQFF
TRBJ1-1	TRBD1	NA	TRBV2	TGTGCCAGCATCGGACAGGGAGGGAACACTGAAGCTTTCTTT	CASIGQGGNTEAFF
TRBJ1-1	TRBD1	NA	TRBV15	TGTGCCACCAGCAGAGACGGGGGACAGGTCGAAGCTTTCTTT	CATSRDGGQVEAFF
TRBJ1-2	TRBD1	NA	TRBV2	TGTGCCAGCAGTGTCCAGACAGGGCCCGCTTCTGGCTACACCTTC	CASSVQTGPASGYTF
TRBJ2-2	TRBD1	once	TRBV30	TGTGCCTGGAGGGGGACAGGTTGGGATGACACCGGGGAGCTGTTTTTT	CAWRGTGWDDTGELFF
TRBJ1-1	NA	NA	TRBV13	TGTGCCAGCAGCTTGGGGGGGCTACTGAACACTGAAGCTTTCTTT	CASSLGGLLNTEAFF
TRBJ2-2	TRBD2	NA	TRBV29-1	TGCAGCGTAATTCCTGTAGCGGGCGCGGGGGAGCTGTTTTTT	CSVIPVAGAGELFF
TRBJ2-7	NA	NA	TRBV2	TGTGCCAGCAGAGATGCGGCCTACGAGCAGTACTTC	CASRDAAYEQYF
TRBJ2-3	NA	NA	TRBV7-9	TGTGCCAGCAGCCCTAGCACAGATACGCAGTATTTT	CASSPSTDTQYF